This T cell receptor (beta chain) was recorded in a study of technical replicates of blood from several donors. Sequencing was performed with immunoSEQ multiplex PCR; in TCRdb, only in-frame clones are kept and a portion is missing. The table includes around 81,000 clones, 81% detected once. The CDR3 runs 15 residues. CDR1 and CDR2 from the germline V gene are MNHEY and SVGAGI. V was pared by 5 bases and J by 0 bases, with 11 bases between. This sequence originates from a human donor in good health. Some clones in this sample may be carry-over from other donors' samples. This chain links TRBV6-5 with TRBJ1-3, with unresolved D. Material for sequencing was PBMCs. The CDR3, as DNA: TGTGCCAGCAGTACCACAGTCCTCTCTGGAAACACCATATATTTT. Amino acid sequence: CASSTTVLSGNTIYF.